This T cell receptor (beta chain) emerged from a study of cytomegalovirus exposure and HLA in healthy donors. Regarding the study as a whole: Near-uniform donor sequencing depth was presumed by presence/absence analyses. Some V segments (TRBV6-2 and TRBV6-3 among them) were excluded as indistinguishable.

The study ran its PCR with 60 Vbeta and 13 Jbeta primers. TCRdb's copy holds only in-frame clones and misses some; the assay was immunoSEQ multiplex PCR. The sample shows about 130,000 clones, roughly 78% of them seen only once. With respect to this clone: What it recognizes is unknown.

Germline V gives CDR1 SGHKS, CDR2 YYEKEE (reference sequence). The CDR3 totals 14 residues. V lost 4 bases and J 1 base, leaving 11 bases between the germline ends. This TCR was sampled from a young man in good health and CMV-seronegative. The specimen sequenced was PBMCs. The chain employs TRBV5-5 and TRBJ1-2; D is perhaps TRBD1 (6 bases). In DNA form, the CDR3 reads TGTGCCAGCAGCCAGGACAGTAATAACTATGGCTACACCTTC. This encodes CASSQDSNNYGYTF. Based on the CDR3 plus reference TRBV5-5 and TRBJ1-2, the full variable domain is DAGVTQSPTHLIKTRGQQVTLRCSPISGHKSVSWYQQVLGQGPQFIFQYYEKEERGRGNFPDRFSARQFPNYSSELNVNALLLGDSALYLCASSQDSNNYGYTFGSGTRLTVV.